This T cell receptor (beta chain) was obtained from a study of response to subunit inactivated influenza vaccine. CDR1 is GTSNPN, CDR2 SVGIG, per germline (reference sequence). V lost 5 bases and J lost 6, with 13 bases in between. The CDR3 loop spans 12 amino acids. Of note for this clonotype: Its specificity is unknown.

General observations from the study: The study's authors posited that every seasonal influenza vaccination enlists few new T cells.

MiXCR, applied by TCRdb to the RT-PCR reads, yields one record per CDR3 protein. Seen here are roughly 500,000 distinct CDR3 sequences, 16% observed once, and the top ten hold around 3%. Source: CD4+ T cells sorted from PBMCs, taken less than 30 months after vaccination. The clonotype originates from a man aged 50 to 69 who received an inactivated influenza vaccine. This sequence joins TRBV30 and TRBJ2-5; D is ambiguous. CDR3 region: CAWGFRPQTQYF. DNA for the CDR3: TGTGCCTGGGGGTTTCGCCCCCAGACCCAGTACTTC.